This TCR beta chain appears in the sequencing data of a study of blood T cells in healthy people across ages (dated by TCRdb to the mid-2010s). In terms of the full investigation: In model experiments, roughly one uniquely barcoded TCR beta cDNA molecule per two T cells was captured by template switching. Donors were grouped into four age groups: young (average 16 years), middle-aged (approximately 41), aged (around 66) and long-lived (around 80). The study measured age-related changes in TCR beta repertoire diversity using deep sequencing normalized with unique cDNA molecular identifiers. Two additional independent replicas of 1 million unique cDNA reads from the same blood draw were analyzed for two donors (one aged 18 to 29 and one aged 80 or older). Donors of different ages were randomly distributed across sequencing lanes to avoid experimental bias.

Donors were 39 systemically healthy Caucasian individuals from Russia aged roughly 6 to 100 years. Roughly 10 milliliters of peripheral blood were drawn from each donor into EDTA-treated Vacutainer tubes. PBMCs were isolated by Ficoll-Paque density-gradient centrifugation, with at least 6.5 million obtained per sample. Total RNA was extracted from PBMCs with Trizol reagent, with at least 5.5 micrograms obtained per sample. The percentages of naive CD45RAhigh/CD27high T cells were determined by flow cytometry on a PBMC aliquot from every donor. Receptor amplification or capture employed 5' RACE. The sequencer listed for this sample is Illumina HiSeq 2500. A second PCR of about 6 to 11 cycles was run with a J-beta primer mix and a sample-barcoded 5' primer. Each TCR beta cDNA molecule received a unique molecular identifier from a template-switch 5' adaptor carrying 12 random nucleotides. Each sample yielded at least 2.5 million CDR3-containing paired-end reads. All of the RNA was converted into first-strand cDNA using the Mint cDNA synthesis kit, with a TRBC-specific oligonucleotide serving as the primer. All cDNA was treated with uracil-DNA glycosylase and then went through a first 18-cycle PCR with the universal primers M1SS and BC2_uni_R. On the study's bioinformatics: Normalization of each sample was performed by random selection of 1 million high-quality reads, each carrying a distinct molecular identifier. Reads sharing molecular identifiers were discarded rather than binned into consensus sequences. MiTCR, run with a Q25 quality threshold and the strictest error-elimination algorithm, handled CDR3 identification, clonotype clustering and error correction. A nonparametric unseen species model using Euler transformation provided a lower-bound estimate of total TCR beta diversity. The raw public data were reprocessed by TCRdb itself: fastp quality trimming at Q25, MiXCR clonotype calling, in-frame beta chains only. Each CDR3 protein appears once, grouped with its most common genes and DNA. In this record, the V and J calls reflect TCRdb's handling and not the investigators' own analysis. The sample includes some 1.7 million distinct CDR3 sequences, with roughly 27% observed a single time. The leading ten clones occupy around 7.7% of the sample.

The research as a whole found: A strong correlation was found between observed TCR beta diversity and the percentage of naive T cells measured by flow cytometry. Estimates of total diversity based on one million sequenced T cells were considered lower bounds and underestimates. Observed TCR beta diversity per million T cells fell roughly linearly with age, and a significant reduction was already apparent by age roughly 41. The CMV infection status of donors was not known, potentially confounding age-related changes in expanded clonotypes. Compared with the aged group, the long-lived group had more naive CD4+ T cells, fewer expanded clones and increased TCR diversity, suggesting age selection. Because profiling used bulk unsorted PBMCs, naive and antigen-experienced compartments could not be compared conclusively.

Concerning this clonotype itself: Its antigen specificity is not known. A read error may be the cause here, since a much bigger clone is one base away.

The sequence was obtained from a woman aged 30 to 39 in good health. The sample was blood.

The CDR3 region reads CTSSTPGQDGGIQYF. The DNA reads as follows: TGTACCAGCAGCACCCCTGGACAGGATGGGGGCATTCAGTACTTC. Rearrangement joined TRBV7-9 to TRBJ2-4, with 7 central nucleotides matching TRBD1. CDR1 and CDR2, per the germline V gene (reference sequence), are SEHNR and FQNEAQ. Reading from cysteine to phenylalanine, the CDR3 counts 15 amino acids. Only the CDR3 DNA is retained, 45 bases long and in frame from the first base.